This T cell receptor (beta chain) emerged from a study of blood T cell repertoires in COVID-19. Under the authors' procedure: Reference gene primer amplification gave nucleated cell count estimates. Only in-frame clones appear in the TCRdb table, and some are missing; sequencing was by immunoSEQ multiplex PCR. That table gives V, J and clone size, and the DNA gave D and trimming. This table holds some 85,000 clones, about 83% found once. Germline lookup yields CDR1 SGHDN and CDR2 FVKESK. The CDR3 has 17 amino acids. Unmatched junction bases numbered 12, after V lost 3 bases and J lost 6 bases. The chain recombines TRBV14 with TRBJ2-1, with 9 bases aligning to TRBD1. The receptor comes from a human donor in a cohort sampled during active COVID-19. The sample comprised peripheral blood. The CDR3, as DNA: TGTGCCAGCAGCCACCTACAGGGGGCCTTGGTCGGCAATGAGCAGTTCTTC. Its translation is CASSHLQGALVGNEQFF.